One and the same sample provided the 9 T cell receptor beta chains below, sequenced in a study of radiation and T cells in renal cell carcinoma. Time point reported: baseline pretreatment blood. Noted treatment: 15 Gy SBRT to primary tumor, nephrectomy 4 weeks later. Produced via immunoSEQ multiplex PCR; TCRdb's table is partial and in-frame only. The data hold approximately 120,000 clones, with around 83% observed a single time. The sequencing here drew on blood, taken from a patient whose treatment included radiotherapy and nephrectomy. These receptors came from a woman in her fifties or sixties with renal cell carcinoma.

This clone appeared many times. The chain employs TRBV9 and TRBJ2-3; TRBD2 agrees at 7 bases. V lost 0 bases to trimming and J lost 0 bases; unmatched junction nucleotides: 1. The CDR3 has 15 amino acids. Germline V CDR1 and CDR2: SGDLS, YYNGEE. CDR3 amino acids: CASSVERGSTDTQYF. The CDR3 DNA follows: TGTGCCAGCAGCGTAGAGCGGGGCAGCACAGATACGCAGTATTTT. Complete variable domain (other parts from reference TRBV9 and TRBJ2-3): DSGVTQTPKHLITATGQRVTLRCSPRSGDLSVYWYQQSLDQGLQFLIQYYNGEERAKGNILERFSAQQFPDLHSELNLSSLELGDSALYFCASSVERGSTDTQYFGPGTRLTVL.

The chain employs TRBV9 and TRBJ1-6; D is undetermined. There are 15 residues in the CDR3. V was shortened by 0 bases and J by 6 bases, with 10 bases between the two germline ends. Germline values: CDR1 SGDLS, CDR2 YYNGEE. The CDR3 here is CASSVDGPRNSPLHF. In nucleotides, the CDR3 is TGTGCCAGCAGCGTAGATGGTCCCCGTAATTCACCCCTCCACTTT. The entire variable domain, with the rest obtained from reference TRBV9 and TRBJ1-6, is as follows: DSGVTQTPKHLITATGQRVTLRCSPRSGDLSVYWYQQSLDQGLQFLIQYYNGEERAKGNILERFSAQQFPDLHSELNLSSLELGDSALYFCASSVDGPRNSPLHFGNGTRLTVT.

The chain links TRBV4-2 to TRBJ1-3; TRBD1 matches 9 bases. V shed 4 bases and J 0 bases; nucleotides not matched to a gene: 19. Germline CDR1 LGHNA, CDR2 YNFKEQ. CDR3 size: 21 residues. CDR3 loop: CASSRSMGTGILLGSGNTIYF. The DNA of the CDR3 is TGTGCCAGCAGCCGTTCTATGGGGACAGGGATATTATTAGGCTCTGGAAACACCATATATTTT.

This clone is a singleton in its sample. This sequence joins TRBV5-1 and TRBJ1-3; 10 nucleotides agree with TRBD1. Per germline, CDR1 SGHRS and CDR2 YFSETQ. The CDR3 is 18 amino acids. V lost 4 bases, J lost 1 base, and 11 bases stayed unmatched. The DNA for the CDR3 is TGCGCCAGCAGCCCCGTCCCGGGACAGGGGAGATCTGGAAACACCATATATTTT. It encodes CASSPVPGQGRSGNTIYF.

This sequence joins TRBV7-9 and TRBJ1-4; unclear D gene. Germline CDR1 reads SEHNR; CDR2 reads FQNEAQ (reference sequence). This CDR3 region has 14 residues. V lost 5 bases, J lost 8 bases, and 15 bases lay in between. The CDR3 DNA reads as TGTGCCAGCAGCCCGAGTGTTGTTGCGGAAAAACTGTTTTTT. It translates to CASSPSVVAEKLFF.

The rearrangement links TRBV5-1 to TRBJ2-1; D remains unclear. CDR1 and CDR2 (germline): SGHRS, YFSETQ. This CDR3 is 15 amino acids long. Trimming cost V 6 bases and J 5 bases, with 18 bases left between them. CDR3 sequence reads: CASTVTPRVDNEQFF. CDR3 in DNA: TGCGCCAGCACAGTAACCCCCCGAGTGGACAATGAGCAGTTCTTC.

This clone was recorded many times. This chain connects TRBV5-1 to TRBJ2-6; 11 bases are shared with TRBD2. The V gene's germline CDR1 is SGHRS and CDR2 YFSETQ. V dropped 4 bases and J dropped 0; count of bases not matched to a gene: 9. This CDR3 is 19 amino acids long. The CDR3 DNA sequence: TGCGCCAGCAGCCCAGGACTAGCGGGCTTAGACTCTGGGGCCAACGTCCTGACTTTC. Its protein is CASSPGLAGLDSGANVLTF.

On this clone: The junction does not match germline at one end; this may be a read error. The V call is TRBV28, the J call TRBJ2-6, with 8 bases aligning to TRBD1. Germline values: CDR1 MDHEN, CDR2 SYDVKM. There are 16 residues in the CDR3. The DNA of the CDR3 is TGTGCCAGCAGTTTAACGGGACAGGCCGCGGCCAATGTCCTGACTTTC. Protein sequence: CASSLTGQAAANVLTF.

Notes on this clone: The junction and the germline gene differ at one end; a read error may be behind it. The CDR3 is CASSLSGTSSHEQYF. The CDR3 DNA follows: TGTGCCAGCAGCTTGAGCGGGACTAGCTCCCACGAGCAGTACTTC. The chain joins TRBV4-2 to TRBJ2-7, with 9 bases identical to TRBD2. The length of the CDR3 is 15 residues. Germline lookup yields CDR1 LGHNA and CDR2 YNFKEQ.